Each of the 10 T cell receptor beta chains below was sequenced from the same sample in a study of blood T cell repertoires in COVID-19. Generated by immunoSEQ multiplex PCR, the TCRdb table keeps only in-frame clones and is missing some. There are a few hundred thousand clones in the sample; around 87% occur only once, and around 4.3% lies in the top ten. Sequenced sample: PBMCs or T cells enriched from blood (not recorded which). The source is a woman aged 18-29 years with acute COVID-19.

The chain links TRBV28 to TRBJ1-3; D perhaps matches TRBD1 (6 bases). This CDR3 has 16 residues. Looked up from germline, CDR1 is MDHEN and CDR2 is SYDVKM. Trimming cost V 5 bases and J 2 bases, with 16 bases left between them. The DNA for the CDR3 is TGTGCCAGCAGTGCGCAGGGGTTTAAAGCTGGAAACACCATATATTTT. It encodes CASSAQGFKAGNTIYF. The full variable domain, rest sourced from reference TRBV28 and TRBJ1-3, is DVKVTQSSRYLVKRTGEKVFLECVQDMDHENMFWYRQDPGLGLRLIYFSYDVKMKEKGDIPEGYSVSREKKERFSLILESASTNQTSMYLCASSAQGFKAGNTIYFGEGSWLTVV.

The chain uses TRBV2 and TRBJ2-5, with a tentative D call TRBD1 (5 bases). The CDR3 totals 13 residues. V lost 1 base to trimming and J lost 7 bases, with 10 bases between them. In germline, CDR1 is SNHLY, CDR2 FYNNEI. The CDR3 nucleotides are TGTGCCAGCAGTGAAGAGGGGCTGCGGACCCAGTACTTC. Translation: CASSEEGLRTQYF.

The chain employs TRBV28 and TRBJ1-2, with D hard to call. CDR1 and CDR2 (germline): MDHEN, SYDVKM. The CDR3 covers 13 residues. V dropped 3 bases and J dropped 4 bases, with 9 bases sitting between them. CDR3 region: CASSFTVFYGYTF. CDR3 sequence (DNA): TGTGCCAGCAGTTTCACAGTTTTCTATGGCTACACCTTC.

The chain has TRBV5-5 and TRBJ1-4; D is ambiguous. Per germline, CDR1 SGHKS and CDR2 YYEKEE (reference sequence). V was clipped by 2 bases and J by 10 bases, with 18 bases between them. The CDR3 runs 15 residues. CDR3 residues: CASSFQGPPEGKLFF. In DNA, the CDR3 is TGTGCCAGCAGCTTCCAAGGGCCCCCGGAGGGAAAACTGTTTTTT.

The table lists this clone with a count of one. The genes are TRBV5-1 and TRBJ2-1; maybe TRBD2 (5 bases). V gave up 5 bases and J gave up 9 bases, with 15 bases separating them. This CDR3 comprises 13 residues. The germline CDR1 and CDR2 sequences are SGHRS and YFSETQ. CDR3 nucleotide sequence: TGCGCCAGCAGGCCCGAGCGGTTCGGTGAGCAGTTCTTC. The encoded protein is CASRPERFGEQFF.

This rearrangement joins TRBV5-1 to TRBJ2-5, with 12 bases fitting TRBD2. Germline V gene data show CDR1 as SGHRS and CDR2 as YFSETQ. The ends lost 0 bases at V and 4 bases at J; junction bases unmatched: 4. The CDR3 has 16 residues. The CDR3 DNA sequence: TGCGCCAGCAGCTTGGATCTAGCGGGAGGGGGAGAGACCCAGTACTTC. This gives the protein CASSLDLAGGGETQYF. Based on the CDR3 plus reference TRBV5-1 and TRBJ2-5, the full variable domain is KAGVTQTPRYLIKTRGQQVTLSCSPISGHRSVSWYQQTPGQGLQFLFEYFSETQRNKGNFPGRFSGRQFSNSRSEMNVSTLELGDSALYLCASSLDLAGGGETQYFGPGTRLLVL.

This clone came up once. J is TRBJ2-3 and V is TRBV19; D call uncertain. This CDR3 is 13 amino acids long. Trimming took 2 bases from V and 7 from J, leaving 10 bases between them. CDR1 and CDR2 from the germline V gene are LNHDA and SQIVND (reference sequence). CDR3 in amino acids: CASSIRQAYTQYF. CDR3 coding DNA: TGTGCCAGTAGTATACGCCAGGCCTATACGCAGTATTTT.

The chain couples TRBV19 to TRBJ2-2, with TRBD1 identical over 9 bases. The CDR3 has 14 amino acids. Germline V gene data show CDR1 as LNHDA and CDR2 as SQIVND (reference sequence). The V segment lost 5 bases and the J segment 8 bases; nucleotides outside the gene matches: 6. The CDR3 DNA reads as TGTGCCAGTAGTCCGGGACAGGGCCATGGGGAGCTGTTTTTT. Residues: CASSPGQGHGELFF.

The chain recombines TRBV27 with TRBJ2-7; a possible D gene is TRBD2 (6 bases). Between the trimmed V and J ends, which lost 9 bases and 3 bases, there was a span of 12 bases. This CDR3 has 12 residues. Germline V lookup: CDR1 MNHEY, CDR2 SMNVEV (reference sequence). The CDR3 nucleotides are TGTGCCAGTTCGGACTACCTCTACGAGCAGTACTTC. This gives the protein CASSDYLYEQYF.

The V gene is TRBV7-2, the J gene TRBJ1-2; TRBD1 might be the D (5 bases). This CDR3 has 14 amino acids. Trimming removed 2 bases at V and 3 bases at J, with 10 bases between. Per germline, CDR1 SGHTA and CDR2 FQGNSA. CDR3 residues: CASSLNQGDYGYTF. The CDR3 DNA is TGTGCCAGCAGCTTAAATCAGGGTGACTATGGCTACACCTTC.